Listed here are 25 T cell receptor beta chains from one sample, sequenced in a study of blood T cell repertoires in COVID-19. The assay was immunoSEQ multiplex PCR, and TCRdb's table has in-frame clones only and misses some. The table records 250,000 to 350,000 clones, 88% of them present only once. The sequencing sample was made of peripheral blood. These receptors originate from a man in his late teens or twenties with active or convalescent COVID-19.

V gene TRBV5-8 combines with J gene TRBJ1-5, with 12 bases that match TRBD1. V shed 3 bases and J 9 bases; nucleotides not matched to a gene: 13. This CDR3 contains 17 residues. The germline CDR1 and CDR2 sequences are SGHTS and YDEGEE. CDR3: CASSWGRDRGLLGPQHF. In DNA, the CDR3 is TGTGCCAGCAGCTGGGGGCGGGACAGGGGGCTCTTAGGGCCCCAGCATTTT. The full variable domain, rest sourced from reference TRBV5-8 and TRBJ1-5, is EAGVTQSPTHLIKTRGQQATLRCSPISGHTSVYWYQQALGLGLQFLLWYDEGEERNRGNFPPRFSGRQFPNYSSELNVNALELEDSALYLCASSWGRDRGLLGPQHFGDGTRLSIL.

CDR3 loop: CASSEYLQGEQYF. In nucleotides, the CDR3 is TGTGCCAGCAGTGAATATCTGCAGGGCGAGCAGTACTTC. J is TRBJ2-7 and V is TRBV25-1; tentative D call: TRBD1 (5 bases). The CDR3 runs 13 residues. V gave up 0 bases and J gave up 6 bases, with 9 bases separating them. The germline gives CDR1 MGHDK, CDR2 SYGVNS.

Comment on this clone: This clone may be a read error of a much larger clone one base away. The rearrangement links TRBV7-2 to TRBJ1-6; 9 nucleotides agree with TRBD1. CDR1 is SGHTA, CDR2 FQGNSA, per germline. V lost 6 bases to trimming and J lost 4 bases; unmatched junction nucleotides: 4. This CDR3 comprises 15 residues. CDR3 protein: CASSPGTGYNSPLHF. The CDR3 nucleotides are TGTGCCAGCAGTCCCGGGACAGGGTATAATTCACCCCTCCACTTT. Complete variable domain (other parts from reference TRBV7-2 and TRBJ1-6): GAGVSQSPSNKVTEKGKDVELRCDPISGHTALYWYRQSLGQGLEFLIYFQGNSAPDKSGLPSDRFSAERTGGSVSTLTIQRTQQEDSAVYLCASSPGTGYNSPLHFGNGTRLTVT.

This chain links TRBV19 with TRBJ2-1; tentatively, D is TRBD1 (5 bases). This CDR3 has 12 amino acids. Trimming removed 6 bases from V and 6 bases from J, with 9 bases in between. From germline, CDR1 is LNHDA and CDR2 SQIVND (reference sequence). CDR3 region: CASSKRGNEQFF. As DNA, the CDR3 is TGTGCCAGTAGCAAAAGGGGCAATGAGCAGTTCTTC.

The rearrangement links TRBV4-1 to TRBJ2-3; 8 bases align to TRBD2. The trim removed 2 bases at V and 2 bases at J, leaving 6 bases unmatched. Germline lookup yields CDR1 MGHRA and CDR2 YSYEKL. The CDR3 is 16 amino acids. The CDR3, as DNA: TGCGCCAGCAGCCAATACAGCGGGGGACCCACAGATACGCAGTATTTT. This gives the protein CASSQYSGGPTDTQYF.

The CDR3 DNA sequence: TGTGCCAGCAGTCTCGTCCCGGGACATTATGGCTACACCTTC. Translation: CASSLVPGHYGYTF. The chain employs TRBV11-2 and TRBJ1-2; possible D gene TRBD1, 6 bases. Germline loops: CDR1 SGHAT, CDR2 FQNNGV. The CDR3 has 14 amino acids. Trimming took 6 bases from V and 5 from J, leaving 16 bases between them.

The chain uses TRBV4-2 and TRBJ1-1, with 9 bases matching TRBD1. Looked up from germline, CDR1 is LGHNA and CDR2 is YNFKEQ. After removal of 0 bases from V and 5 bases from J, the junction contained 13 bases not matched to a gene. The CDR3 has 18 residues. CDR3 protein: CASSQDPTGGSWWTEAFF. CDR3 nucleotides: TGTGCCAGCAGCCAAGACCCGACAGGGGGTAGTTGGTGGACTGAAGCTTTCTTT.

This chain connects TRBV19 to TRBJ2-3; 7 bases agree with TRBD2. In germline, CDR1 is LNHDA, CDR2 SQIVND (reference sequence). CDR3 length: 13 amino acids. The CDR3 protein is CGILRESTDTQYF. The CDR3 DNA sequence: TGTGGCATCTTGCGGGAGAGCACAGATACGCAGTATTTT.

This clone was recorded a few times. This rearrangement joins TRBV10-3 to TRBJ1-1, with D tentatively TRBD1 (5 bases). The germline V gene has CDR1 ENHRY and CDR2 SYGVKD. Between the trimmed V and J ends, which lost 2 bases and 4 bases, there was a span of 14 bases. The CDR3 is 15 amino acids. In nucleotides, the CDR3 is TGTGCCATCAGTGAGAAAGGACACATAGGCACTGAAGCTTTCTTT. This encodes CAISEKGHIGTEAFF.

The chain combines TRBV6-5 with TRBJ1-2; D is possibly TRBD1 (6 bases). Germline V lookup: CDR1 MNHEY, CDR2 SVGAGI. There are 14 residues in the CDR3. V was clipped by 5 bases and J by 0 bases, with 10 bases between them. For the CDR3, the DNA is TGTGCCAGCAGTCCGACAGGCGCTAACTATGGCTACACCTTC. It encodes CASSPTGANYGYTF.

The DNA for the CDR3 is TGCGCCAGCAGCCCCGGTATAGCTAGCACAGATACGCAGTATTTT. It translates to CASSPGIASTDTQYF. V usage is TRBV4-1 and J usage is TRBJ2-3; unclear D gene. The germline V gene encodes CDR1 MGHRA and CDR2 YSYEKL. V lost 4 bases to trimming and J lost 0 bases, with 11 bases between them. The CDR3 has 15 amino acids.

This chain's CDR3 is CASSLVQGDNEQYF. The CDR3 DNA follows: TGCGCCAGCAGCTTAGTACAGGGGGACAACGAGCAGTACTTC. The V gene is TRBV5-1, the J gene TRBJ2-7; 8 bases match TRBD1. The V gene end was trimmed by 2 bases and the J gene end by 5 bases; junction bases not matched to a gene: 6. CDR1 SGHRS and CDR2 YFSETQ come from the germline V gene. This CDR3 has 14 amino acids. The whole variable domain, remainder taken from reference TRBV5-1 and TRBJ2-7, is KAGVTQTPRYLIKTRGQQVTLSCSPISGHRSVSWYQQTPGQGLQFLFEYFSETQRNKGNFPGRFSGRQFSNSRSEMNVSTLELGDSALYLCASSLVQGDNEQYFGPGTRLTVT.

In nucleotides, the CDR3 is TGCAGCGTTGAGTTGGCAGGGAGGCCCTATGGCTACACCTTC. Translated: CSVELAGRPYGYTF. The chain uses TRBV29-1 and TRBJ1-2; D perhaps matches TRBD1 (5 bases). V was pared by 3 bases and J by 4 bases, with 15 bases between. CDR1 and CDR2 from the germline V gene are SQVTM and ANQGSEA. The CDR3 extends over 14 amino acids.

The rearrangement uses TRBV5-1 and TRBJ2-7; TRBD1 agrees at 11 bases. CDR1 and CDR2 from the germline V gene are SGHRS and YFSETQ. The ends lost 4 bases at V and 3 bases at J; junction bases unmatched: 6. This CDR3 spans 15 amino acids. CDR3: CASSGGQGVVYEQYF. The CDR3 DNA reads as TGCGCCAGCAGCGGGGGACAGGGGGTTGTCTACGAGCAGTACTTC.

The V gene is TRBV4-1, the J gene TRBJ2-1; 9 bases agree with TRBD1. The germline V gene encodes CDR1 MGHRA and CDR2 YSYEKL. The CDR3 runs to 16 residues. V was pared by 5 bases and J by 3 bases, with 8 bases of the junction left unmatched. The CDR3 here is CASSGRGDRDYNEQFF. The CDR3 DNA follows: TGCGCCAGCAGCGGGAGAGGGGACAGGGACTACAATGAGCAGTTCTTC.

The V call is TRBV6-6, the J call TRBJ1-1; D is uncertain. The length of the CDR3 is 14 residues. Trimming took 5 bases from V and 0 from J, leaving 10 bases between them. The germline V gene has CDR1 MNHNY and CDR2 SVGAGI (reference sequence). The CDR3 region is CASSQLFMNTEAFF. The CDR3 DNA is TGTGCCAGCAGTCAGCTCTTCATGAACACTGAAGCTTTCTTT.

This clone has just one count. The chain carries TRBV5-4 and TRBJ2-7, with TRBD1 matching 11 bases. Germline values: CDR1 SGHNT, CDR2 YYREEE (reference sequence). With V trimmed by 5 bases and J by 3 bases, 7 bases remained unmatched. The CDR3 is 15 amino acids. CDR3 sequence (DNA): TGTGCCAGCAGTCTGGGACAGGGGGTCTTCTACGAGCAGTACTTC. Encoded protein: CASSLGQGVFYEQYF.

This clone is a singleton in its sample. This CDR3 is CASSLRGDKANEKLFF. DNA of the CDR3: TGCGCCAGCAGCTTGAGGGGTGATAAGGCTAATGAAAAACTGTTTTTT. The V gene is TRBV5-1, the J gene TRBJ1-4; a weak D match, TRBD1 (5 bases). The CDR3 totals 16 residues. Germline values: CDR1 SGHRS, CDR2 YFSETQ. The V end lost 1 base, the J end lost 3 bases, and 13 bases lay between the germline ends.

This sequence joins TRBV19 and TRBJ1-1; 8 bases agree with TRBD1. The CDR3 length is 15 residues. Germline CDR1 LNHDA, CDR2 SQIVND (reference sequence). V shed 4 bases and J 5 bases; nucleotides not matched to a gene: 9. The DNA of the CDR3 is TGTGCCAGTAGTACTCCCGGACAGGGAAAAACTGAAGCTTTCTTT. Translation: CASSTPGQGKTEAFF.

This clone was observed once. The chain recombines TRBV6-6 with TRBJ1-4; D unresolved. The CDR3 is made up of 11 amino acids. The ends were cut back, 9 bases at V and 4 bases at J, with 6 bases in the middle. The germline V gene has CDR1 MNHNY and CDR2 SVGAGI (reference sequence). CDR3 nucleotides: TGTGCCAGTGCGCGTAATGAAAAACTGTTTTTT. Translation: CASARNEKLFF.

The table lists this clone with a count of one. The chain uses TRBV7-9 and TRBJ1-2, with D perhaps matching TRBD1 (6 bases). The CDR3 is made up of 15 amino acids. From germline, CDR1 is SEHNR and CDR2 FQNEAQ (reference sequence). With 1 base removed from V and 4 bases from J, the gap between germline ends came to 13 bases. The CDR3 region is CASSLVEGDLYGYTF. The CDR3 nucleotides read TGTGCCAGCAGCTTAGTAGAGGGGGATCTCTATGGCTACACCTTC.

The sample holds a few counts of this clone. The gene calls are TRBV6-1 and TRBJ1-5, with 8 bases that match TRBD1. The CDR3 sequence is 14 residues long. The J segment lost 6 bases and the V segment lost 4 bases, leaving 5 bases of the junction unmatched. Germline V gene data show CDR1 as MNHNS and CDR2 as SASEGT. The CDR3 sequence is CASSGTGKGQPQHF. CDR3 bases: TGTGCCAGCAGTGGGACAGGGAAGGGTCAGCCCCAGCATTTT.

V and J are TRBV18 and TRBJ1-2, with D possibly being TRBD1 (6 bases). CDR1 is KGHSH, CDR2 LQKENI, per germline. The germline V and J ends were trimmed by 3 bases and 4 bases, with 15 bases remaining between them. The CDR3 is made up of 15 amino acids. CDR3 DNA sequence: TGTGCCAGCTCACCCCCGGACAGCACGCTCTATGGCTACACCTTC. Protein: CASSPPDSTLYGYTF.

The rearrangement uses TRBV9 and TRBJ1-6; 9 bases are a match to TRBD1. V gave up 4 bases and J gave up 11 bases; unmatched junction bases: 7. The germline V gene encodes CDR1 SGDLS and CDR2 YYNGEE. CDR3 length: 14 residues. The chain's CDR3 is CASSTGTGKTPLHF. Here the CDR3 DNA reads TGTGCCAGCAGCACCGGGACAGGGAAGACACCCCTCCACTTT.

CDR3 region: CASSLGPGTANNSPLHF. The CDR3 DNA follows: TGTGCCAGCAGCTTAGGCCCCGGCACAGCCAATAATTCACCCCTCCACTTT. The V and J genes are TRBV13 and TRBJ1-6; D remains unclear. The CDR3 has 17 residues. The V gene's germline CDR1 is PRHDT and CDR2 FYEKMQ (reference sequence). Trimming took off 0 bases at V and 5 bases at J, with 14 bases between the two ends.